Shown below are 23 T cell receptor beta chains from a single sample sequenced in a study of Tregs in tolerant kidney transplant recipients. TCRdb's table, derived via immunoSEQ multiplex PCR, lists solely in-frame clones and lacks some. The sample lists some 90,000 clones, around 94% occurring once. The sequencing sample was made of CD8+ T cells from blood. Every receptor here comes from a human donor in good health.

V and J are TRBV18 and TRBJ1-3; the match to TRBD1 covers 8 bases. Germline V lookup: CDR1 KGHSH, CDR2 LQKENI. With 0 bases clipped from V and 3 bases from J, the junction kept 13 bases outside the gene matches. The CDR3 runs to 19 residues. CDR3 sequence reads: CASSPPPGQDLLSGNTIYF. The DNA for the CDR3 is TGTGCCAGCTCACCACCCCCGGGACAGGACCTTTTGAGTGGAAACACCATATATTTT.

The rearrangement joins TRBV7-6 to TRBJ1-3, with TRBD1 as a possible D gene (5 bases). This CDR3 has 15 residues. The V gene lost 3 bases and the J gene lost 4 bases, with 13 bases spanning the gap. Germline V lookup: CDR1 SGHVS, CDR2 FNYEAQ. The CDR3, as DNA: TGTGCCAGCAGCTTTTCAGTAGGGGAAGGAAACACCATATATTTT. Translating gives CASSFSVGEGNTIYF.

The chain has TRBV12-5 and TRBJ1-2; 9 bases match TRBD1. V gave up 2 bases and J gave up 7 bases; unmatched junction bases: 14. Germline CDR1 LGHNT, CDR2 FRNRAP. This CDR3 region has 17 residues. CDR3 sequence: CASGLTITGGAPGGYTF. Here the CDR3 DNA reads TGTGCTAGTGGTTTGACTATTACAGGGGGCGCCCCGGGTGGCTACACCTTC.

Written as DNA, the CDR3 is TGTGCCAGCTCAGCAGCGGGAGGGGGGTACGAGCAGTACTTC. It encodes CASSAAGGGYEQYF. The chain combines TRBV18 with TRBJ2-7; 10 nucleotides match TRBD2. This CDR3 is 14 amino acids long. Germline assignment: CDR1 KGHSH and CDR2 LQKENI. J gave up 4 bases and V 5 bases, and 5 bases lay outside the gene matches.

The J gene is TRBJ1-2, the V gene TRBV13; 7 positions agree with TRBD1. This CDR3 contains 13 residues. Germline values: CDR1 PRHDT, CDR2 FYEKMQ (reference sequence). The ends lost 5 bases at V and 6 bases at J; junction bases unmatched: 6. As DNA, the CDR3 is TGTGCCAGCAGCAACGACAGGGTCCATGGCTACACCTTC. It specifies CASSNDRVHGYTF.

This rearrangement joins TRBV6-4 to TRBJ2-2; TRBD1 is a possible D gene (5 bases). CDR3 length: 12 amino acids. Trimming stripped 4 bases from V and 5 bases from J, with 5 bases between. Germline V CDR1 and CDR2: MRHNA, SNTAGT. The CDR3: CASSAGTGELFF. Written as DNA, the CDR3 is TGTGCCAGCAGTGCAGGGACCGGGGAGCTGTTTTTT.

V usage is TRBV27 and J usage is TRBJ2-3; D perhaps matches TRBD1 (7 bases). The ends were cut back, 6 bases at V and 5 bases at J, with 15 bases in the middle. Germline-derived CDR1 and CDR2 are MNHEY and SMNVEV (reference sequence). The CDR3 runs to 14 residues. The CDR3 sequence: CASREGARGDTQYF. The CDR3 region has the DNA TGTGCCAGCAGAGAGGGGGCGCGGGGAGATACGCAGTATTTT.

V gene TRBV7-9 combines with J gene TRBJ2-1; D gene unclear. From germline, CDR1 is SEHNR and CDR2 FQNEAQ (reference sequence). CDR3 length: 13 amino acids. V lost 1 base and J 10 bases, leaving 11 bases between the germline ends. CDR3 protein: CASSLDSLGEQFF. DNA of the CDR3: TGTGCCAGCAGCTTAGACAGCCTTGGGGAGCAGTTCTTC.

V and J are TRBV6-5 and TRBJ2-7; D not resolved. The germline V and J ends were trimmed by 7 bases and 7 bases, with 17 bases remaining between them. CDR3 length: 13 residues. Germline V gene data show CDR1 as MNHEY and CDR2 as SVGAGI. CDR3 DNA: TGTGCCAGCAACTTGGGTAGGCCCTTGGAGCAGTACTTC. Residues: CASNLGRPLEQYF.

The gene calls are TRBV7-9 and TRBJ2-5; 7 positions match TRBD1. V was pared by 4 bases and J by 3 bases, with 8 bases of the junction left unmatched. The CDR3 extends over 15 amino acids. CDR1 and CDR2 (germline): SEHNR, FQNEAQ (reference sequence). The CDR3: CASSSDWDSEETQYF. CDR3 in DNA: TGTGCCAGCAGCTCTGACTGGGACAGTGAAGAGACCCAGTACTTC.

The V and J genes are TRBV7-8 and TRBJ2-1, with 8 bases aligning to TRBD2. Germline trimming cut 5 bases from V and 3 bases from J; bases unmatched to any gene: 6. CDR3 length: 15 amino acids. CDR1 and CDR2 from the germline V gene are SGHVS and FQNEAQ. CDR3 sequence (DNA): TGTGCCAGCAGCGAGGGACTAGATTTCTACAATGAGCAGTTCTTC. Amino acids: CASSEGLDFYNEQFF.

This chain joins TRBV25-1 and TRBJ2-7; tentative D call: TRBD2 (6 bases). V was shortened by 4 bases and J by 3 bases, with 19 bases between the two germline ends. From germline, CDR1 is MGHDK and CDR2 SYGVNS. The CDR3 length is 16 residues. The CDR3 loop is CASSGQMGGVFYEQYF. The CDR3 DNA reads as TGTGCCAGCAGTGGGCAAATGGGGGGAGTCTTCTACGAGCAGTACTTC.

The gene calls are TRBV11-3 and TRBJ2-2; 10 bases agree with TRBD1. This CDR3 is built from 16 residues. V shed 3 bases and J 2 bases; nucleotides not matched to a gene: 3. Germline lookup yields CDR1 SGHNT and CDR2 YENEEA. CDR3: CASSLMTGGNTGELFF. The CDR3, as DNA: TGTGCCAGCAGCTTGATGACAGGGGGCAACACCGGGGAGCTGTTTTTT.

CDR3 in amino acids: CASSLSVTGTRGYTF. As DNA, the CDR3 is TGTGCCAGCAGTTTATCGGTCACCGGGACACGGGGCTACACCTTC. The genes are TRBV27 and TRBJ1-2, with D perhaps TRBD1 (6 bases). This CDR3 region has 15 residues. The ends were cut back, 0 bases at V and 8 bases at J, with 16 bases in the middle. Germline V gene data show CDR1 as MNHEY and CDR2 as SMNVEV (reference sequence).

The J gene is TRBJ2-1, the V gene TRBV19; D call uncertain. The CDR3 has 11 residues. Trimming left V 3 bases short and J 6 bases short, with 3 bases between. CDR1 LNHDA and CDR2 SQIVND come from the germline V gene (reference sequence). The CDR3 protein is CASSMGNEQFF. Here the CDR3 DNA reads TGTGCCAGTAGTATGGGCAATGAGCAGTTCTTC.

The chain uses TRBV9 and TRBJ1-1; tentatively, D is TRBD1 (5 bases). Trimming shortened V by 0 bases and J by 3 bases, and 12 bases separated the two germline ends. The CDR3 length is 15 residues. The germline V gene encodes CDR1 SGDLS and CDR2 YYNGEE. The CDR3 bases are TGTGCCAGCAGCGTAGGCGGGGCGGGGGACACTGAAGCTTTCTTT. Its protein is CASSVGGAGDTEAFF. Drawing the rest from reference TRBV9 and TRBJ1-1, the complete variable domain is DSGVTQTPKHLITATGQRVTLRCSPRSGDLSVYWYQQSLDQGLQFLIQYYNGEERAKGNILERFSAQQFPDLHSELNLSSLELGDSALYFCASSVGGAGDTEAFFGQGTRLTVV.

The V call is TRBV2, the J call TRBJ2-2; maybe TRBD2 (6 bases). V lost 3 bases and J lost 9, with 17 bases in between. Germline CDR1 and CDR2: SNHLY and FYNNEI. The CDR3 is 15 residues long. The CDR3 protein is CASSEGRGTRRELFF. As DNA, the CDR3 is TGTGCCAGCAGTGAGGGCCGGGGGACGAGACGGGAGCTGTTTTTT.

The chain is built from TRBV6-5 and TRBJ2-7; D is undetermined. The V gene's germline CDR1 is MNHEY and CDR2 SVGAGI. The V end was cut by 8 bases, the J end by 6 bases, with 8 bases between. The CDR3 consists of 10 residues. Here the CDR3 reads CASRGVEQYF. Written as DNA, the CDR3 is TGTGCCAGCCGCGGAGTCGAGCAGTACTTC.

This sequence joins TRBV11-3 and TRBJ2-3; the match to TRBD1 covers 8 bases. The CDR3 loop spans 15 amino acids. With 2 bases clipped from V and 4 bases from J, the junction kept 5 bases outside the gene matches. The germline gives CDR1 SGHNT, CDR2 YENEEA. The CDR3 protein is CASSLRTGLADTQYF. The CDR3 DNA reads as TGTGCCAGCAGCTTAAGGACAGGGTTGGCAGATACGCAGTATTTT.

The chain joins TRBV6-6 to TRBJ1-1; possibly TRBD1 for D (5 bases). V lost 8 bases and J 5 bases, leaving 24 bases between the germline ends. The CDR3 consists of 16 residues. CDR1 is MNHNY, CDR2 SVGAGI, per germline (reference sequence). CDR3 amino acids: CASRPVTRESGTEAFF. The CDR3 bases are TGTGCCAGCCGCCCCGTTACCAGGGAATCAGGGACTGAAGCTTTCTTT.

The CDR3 nucleotides read TGCGCCAGCAGCCCGGGACAGAGCTCCTACGAGCAGTACTTC. Its protein is CASSPGQSSYEQYF. The chain recombines TRBV4-1 with TRBJ2-7; 7 positions agree with TRBD1. In germline, CDR1 is MGHRA, CDR2 YSYEKL. The CDR3 runs 14 residues. The ends lost 4 bases at V and 0 bases at J; junction bases unmatched: 3.

This clone was seen once. V is TRBV5-1 and J is TRBJ2-1; 9 positions agree with TRBD2. Trimming cost V 0 bases and J 4 bases; bases outside gene matches: 5. Germline-derived CDR1 and CDR2 are SGHRS and YFSETQ. The CDR3 is 16 residues long. This chain's CDR3 is CASSLASGGTYNEQFF. The CDR3 region has the DNA TGCGCCAGCAGCTTGGCGAGCGGGGGGACTTACAATGAGCAGTTCTTC. The entire variable domain, with the rest obtained from reference TRBV5-1 and TRBJ2-1, is as follows: KAGVTQTPRYLIKTRGQQVTLSCSPISGHRSVSWYQQTPGQGLQFLFEYFSETQRNKGNFPGRFSGRQFSNSRSEMNVSTLELGDSALYLCASSLASGGTYNEQFFGPGTRLTVL.

V gene TRBV6-1 combines with J gene TRBJ2-7, with a possible D match to TRBD1 (5 bases). Per germline, CDR1 MNHNS and CDR2 SASEGT. The CDR3 runs 14 residues. Trimming left V 6 bases short and J 7 bases short, with 19 bases between. The CDR3 bases are TGTGCCAGCAGGCCAGGGTTTAATTCGCGGGAGCAGTACTTC. As protein: CASRPGFNSREQYF.